This T cell receptor (beta chain) was retrieved from a study of cytomegalovirus exposure and HLA in healthy donors. The PCR had 60 Vbeta and 13 Jbeta primers. Profiling relied on immunoSEQ multiplex PCR, and the TCRdb table lists in-frame clones only, not all of them. The sample holds 82,000 or so clones, roughly 80% seen once. V lost 1 base and J lost 5; bases outside the gene matches: 6. Germline V gene data show CDR1 as LNHNV and CDR2 as YYDKDF (reference sequence). The CDR3 consists of 17 residues. Notes on this clone: Its antigen is unidentified.

Study-level points and caveats: According to an earlier analysis, most TCR beta V segments yielded productive rearrangements about 87% or about 30% of the time. A list of 150 or so TCR beta chains associated with cytomegalovirus was given. TCR association rates varied by HLA locus in a later analysis, with DRB1 highest and HLA-C lowest.

The chain employs TRBV15 and TRBJ2-5, with TRBD2 matching 14 bases. The source is a woman aged 45-59 years in good health and CMV-seropositive. Sequencing used PBMCs. CDR3 in amino acids: CATSRATSGRAQETQYF. For the CDR3, the DNA is TGTGCCACCAGCAGAGCGACTAGCGGGAGGGCCCAGGAGACCCAGTACTTC.